The clone carrying this T cell receptor beta chain appeared a few times. These data originate in a study of T cells after yellow fever vaccination. Study-wide results and limits: The appearance of a small share of clonotypes in both CD4 and CD8 compartments was observed. Any FACS-sorted repertoire could hold abundant clonotypes that contaminate it from the bulk population. Weaker, the secondary response peaked sooner, at day 5 versus 15. Booster sampling recovered most clones from primary vaccination (approximately 97% CD4, around 88% CD8).

TCRdb reprocessed the 5' RACE reads via MiXCR and lists one record per CDR3 protein. The data contain about 96,000 distinct CDR3 sequences, about 8.2% of them singletons. The CDR3 loop spans 16 amino acids. Germline V gene data show CDR1 as ENHRY and CDR2 as SYGVKD. V was shortened by 0 bases and J by 4 bases, with 13 bases between the two germline ends. This chain connects TRBV10-3 to TRBJ1-5; no firm D call. The source of this sequence is a man between 18 and 35 years old who received the YFV17D yellow fever vaccine. The starting material was CD8+ T cells not binding an NS4B(214-222) dextramer, sorted from PBMCs, obtained around 16 days after the first yellow fever vaccination. The CDR3 loop is CAISESGRRQNQPQHF. CDR3 sequence (DNA): TGTGCCATCAGTGAGTCTGGGAGGCGCCAAAATCAGCCCCAGCATTTT.